The 30 T cell receptor beta chains below all came from one sample that was sequenced in a study of shared clonotypes between healthy human individuals. The method was immunoSEQ multiplex PCR; TCRdb's version includes in-frame clones alone and lacks a portion of them. The sample holds about 110,000 clones, around 68% seen once. Material: memory CD8+ T cells sorted from blood. Subset specified: CD45RO+ cells pooled with CCR7-negative TemRA cells. Receptors were obtained from a woman aged 25-40 years in good health.

The chain is built from TRBV28 and TRBJ1-5; D remains ambiguous. The length of the CDR3 is 13 residues. CDR1 is MDHEN, CDR2 SYDVKM, per germline. Deletions cut 5 bases from V and 1 base from J, with 6 bases between. CDR3 DNA: TGTGCCAGCAGTCCCCTCAGCAATCAGCCCCAGCATTTT. Its protein product is CASSPLSNQPQHF.

By sample fraction, this clone is medium-sized. The chain carries TRBV6-1 and TRBJ1-1; D call uncertain. The CDR3 loop spans 11 amino acids. Trimming cost V 11 bases and J 6 bases, with 13 bases left between them. Per germline, CDR1 MNHNS and CDR2 SASEGT. The CDR3 protein is CAGRDGAEAFF. The CDR3 coding sequence is TGTGCCGGACGGGATGGGGCTGAAGCTTTCTTT.

The genes are TRBV28 and TRBJ1-5; maybe TRBD1 (6 bases). The ends were cut back, 6 bases at V and 5 bases at J, with 17 bases in the middle. This CDR3 is 15 amino acids long. The germline CDR1 and CDR2 sequences are MDHEN and SYDVKM. The CDR3 loop is CASSQTGPRDQPQHF. In nucleotides, the CDR3 is TGTGCCAGCAGCCAAACAGGGCCTAGGGATCAGCCCCAGCATTTT. Drawing the rest from reference TRBV28 and TRBJ1-5, the complete variable domain is DVKVTQSSRYLVKRTGEKVFLECVQDMDHENMFWYRQDPGLGLRLIYFSYDVKMKEKGDIPEGYSVSREKKERFSLILESASTNQTSMYLCASSQTGPRDQPQHFGDGTRLSIL.

This clone was recorded many times. The genes are TRBV7-9 and TRBJ1-5; 12 bases agree with TRBD1. The CDR3 has 17 amino acids. Per germline, CDR1 SEHNR and CDR2 FQNEAQ (reference sequence). V gave up 3 bases and J gave up 3 bases; unmatched junction bases: 6. This chain's CDR3 is CASSFLPGQGANQPQHF. The DNA of the CDR3 is TGTGCCAGCAGCTTCCTGCCGGGACAGGGGGCCAATCAGCCCCAGCATTTT.

The V gene is TRBV4-1, the J gene TRBJ2-1; the D call may be TRBD1 or TRBD2 (6 bases each). CDR1 is MGHRA, CDR2 YSYEKL, per germline. CDR3 size: 16 residues. Trimming took 1 base from V and 3 from J, leaving 13 bases between them. CDR3 residues: CASSQVAGQFYNEQFF. CDR3 bases: TGCGCCAGCAGCCAAGTGGCGGGACAATTCTACAATGAGCAGTTCTTC.

The chain couples TRBV19 to TRBJ2-7; the match to TRBD1 covers 8 bases. V dropped 6 bases and J dropped 3; count of bases not matched to a gene: 10. The CDR3 runs to 15 residues. Germline V gives CDR1 LNHDA, CDR2 SQIVND (reference sequence). The CDR3 protein is CASRPSGQGHYEQYF. DNA of the CDR3: TGTGCCAGTAGACCGTCTGGACAGGGACACTACGAGCAGTACTTC.

The chain is built from TRBV30 and TRBJ2-7; maybe TRBD2 (6 bases). The CDR3 covers 14 residues. V was trimmed by 0 bases and J by 7 bases, leaving 16 bases between them. Germline V lookup: CDR1 GTSNPN, CDR2 SVGIG (reference sequence). The CDR3 sequence is CAWSVGAGGWEQYF. The CDR3 DNA reads TGTGCCTGGAGTGTTGGAGCGGGCGGCTGGGAGCAGTACTTC.

The genes are TRBV28 and TRBJ2-7; 8 bases align to TRBD2. From germline, CDR1 is MDHEN and CDR2 SYDVKM. The CDR3 sequence is 16 residues long. With 3 bases clipped from V and 3 bases from J, the junction kept 10 bases outside the gene matches. CDR3 sequence reads: CASSLRTSSRHYEQYF. The CDR3 coding sequence is TGTGCCAGCAGTTTGAGGACTAGCTCAAGACACTACGAGCAGTACTTC.

This sequence joins TRBV29-1 and TRBJ2-1, with D perhaps TRBD1 (6 bases). From germline, CDR1 is SQVTM and CDR2 ANQGSEA. This CDR3 spans 14 amino acids. V dropped 4 bases and J dropped 2 bases, with 12 bases sitting between them. As DNA, the CDR3 is TGCAGCGTTGTGCAGGGGTCGACCTACAATGAGCAGTTCTTC. This codes for CSVVQGSTYNEQFF.

This clone occurred many times. V gene TRBV18 combines with J gene TRBJ2-6; D is possibly TRBD1 or TRBD2 (7 bases each). Germline CDR1 is KGHSH and CDR2 is LQKENI. The germline V and J ends were trimmed by 3 bases and 3 bases, with 18 bases remaining between them. This CDR3 is built from 18 residues. The CDR3 DNA reads TGTGCCAGCTCACCCAGACAGGGCTCGGGAGGTGGGGCCAACGTCCTGACTTTC. It encodes CASSPRQGSGGGANVLTF.

V usage is TRBV29-1 and J usage is TRBJ2-1; 8 bases line up with TRBD1. CDR1 is SQVTM, CDR2 ANQGSEA, per germline. This CDR3 has 16 residues. The junction had 13 bases not matched to a gene; V was cut back by 6 bases and J by 3 bases. The CDR3 DNA sequence: TGCAGCGTAGGCTCGTTGGCAGGGGGCTACTACAATGAGCAGTTCTTC. Protein sequence: CSVGSLAGGYYNEQFF.

This clone was picked up many times. The chain carries TRBV7-8 and TRBJ2-1; 13 bases fit TRBD2. The germline V gene has CDR1 SGHVS and CDR2 FQNEAQ. The V and J ends lost 1 base and 7 bases, in that order; junction bases with no gene match: 4. The CDR3 spans 16 residues. The CDR3 is CASSLELAGGPNEQFF. The CDR3, as DNA: TGTGCCAGCAGCTTAGAACTAGCGGGAGGGCCGAATGAGCAGTTCTTC.

For this clone: Within the sample, other DNA sequences also encode this same CDR3. The V and J genes are TRBV4-1 and TRBJ2-1, with D tentatively TRBD2 (5 bases). Germline V gives CDR1 MGHRA, CDR2 YSYEKL. The CDR3 sequence is 12 residues long. Trimming left V 0 bases short and J 10 bases short, with 7 bases between. The CDR3 DNA follows: TGCGCCAGCAGCCAAGATCGACTAGAGCAGTTCTTC. As protein: CASSQDRLEQFF.

The chain employs TRBV6-1 and TRBJ2-6; unclear D gene. This CDR3 is built from 16 residues. V lost 2 bases, J lost 0 bases, and 8 bases lay in between. Germline V gene sequence: CDR1 MNHNS, CDR2 SASEGT. The CDR3 bases are TGTGCCAGCAGTGAAAAGGGCACCTCTGGGGCCAACGTCCTGACTTTC. This codes for CASSEKGTSGANVLTF.

The chain links TRBV20-1 to TRBJ1-2; D is ambiguous. This CDR3 spans 11 amino acids. The V end was cut by 2 bases, the J end by 4 bases, with 5 bases between. CDR1 is DFQATT, CDR2 SNEGSKA, per germline (reference sequence). CDR3 bases: TGCAGTGCTAGAATCAGCTATGGCTACACCTTC. Amino acid sequence: CSARISYGYTF.

This clone appeared many times. This sequence joins TRBV4-1 and TRBJ1-2; TRBD1 agrees at 9 bases. The CDR3 is 18 amino acids. Germline V gives CDR1 MGHRA, CDR2 YSYEKL. Trimming took 2 bases from V and 4 from J; bases not matched to a gene: 14. The CDR3 is CASSQSPTTGGSLYGYTF. The CDR3 DNA follows: TGCGCCAGCAGCCAATCACCAACTACAGGGGGCTCACTCTATGGCTACACCTTC.

A few counts support this clone. The CDR3 reads CASSEPPSDTLQETQYF. CDR3 bases: TGTGCCAGCAGTGAACCGCCGTCGGACACACTACAAGAGACCCAGTACTTC. This chain links TRBV25-1 with TRBJ2-5; tentative D call: TRBD1 (5 bases). CDR1 and CDR2 from the germline V gene are MGHDK and SYGVNS. V lost 2 bases and J 2 bases, leaving 18 bases between the germline ends. This CDR3 region has 17 residues.

This clone was seen only once. This chain connects TRBV9 to TRBJ1-2; TRBD1 is a possible D gene (6 bases). The CDR3 totals 13 residues. Looked up from germline, CDR1 is SGDLS and CDR2 is YYNGEE. V was clipped by 5 bases and J by 3 bases, with 11 bases between them. DNA for the CDR3: TGTGCCAGCAGTACAGGGCTGGACTATGGCTACACCTTC. Amino acids: CASSTGLDYGYTF. The variable domain in full, completed from reference TRBV9 and TRBJ1-2, reads DSGVTQTPKHLITATGQRVTLRCSPRSGDLSVYWYQQSLDQGLQFLIQYYNGEERAKGNILERFSAQQFPDLHSELNLSSLELGDSALYFCASSTGLDYGYTFGSGTRLTVV.

J is TRBJ1-5 and V is TRBV5-1, with D tentatively TRBD1 (5 bases). In germline, CDR1 is SGHRS, CDR2 YFSETQ. There are 13 residues in the CDR3. V was trimmed by 4 bases and J by 3 bases, leaving 8 bases between them. The CDR3 DNA is TGCGCCAGCAGCCCGGACAACAATCAGCCCCAGCATTTT. Translated, it gives CASSPDNNQPQHF.

This clone was seen only once. V usage is TRBV10-2 and J usage is TRBJ1-4, with 11 bases aligning to TRBD1. This CDR3 contains 15 residues. V shed 4 bases and J 7 bases; nucleotides not matched to a gene: 5. CDR1 WSHSY and CDR2 SAAADI come from the germline V gene. The CDR3 region has the DNA TGCGCCAGCAGTGGGTCGGGACAGGGGGGTGAAAAACTGTTTTTT. Translation: CASSGSGQGGEKLFF.

The chain links TRBV4-1 to TRBJ2-5; D call uncertain. Looked up from germline, CDR1 is MGHRA and CDR2 is YSYEKL. The V gene lost 1 base and the J gene lost 2 bases, with 5 bases spanning the gap. The CDR3 runs 13 residues. CDR3 sequence reads: CASSQGPQETQYF. In DNA, the CDR3 is TGCGCCAGCAGCCAAGGCCCTCAAGAGACCCAGTACTTC.

This clone was seen a few times. The chain joins TRBV5-1 to TRBJ1-1; D gene unclear. CDR3 size: 11 residues. The V end was cut by 0 bases, the J end by 6 bases, with 3 bases between. Per germline, CDR1 SGHRS and CDR2 YFSETQ. CDR3 bases: TGCGCCAGCAGCTTGGGAGCTGAAGCTTTCTTT. It codes for CASSLGAEAFF.

The V gene is TRBV11-2, the J gene TRBJ2-5; 7 nucleotides match TRBD2. The length of the CDR3 is 16 residues. CDR1 and CDR2 from the germline V gene are SGHAT and FQNNGV. Germline trimming cut 1 base from V and 2 bases from J; bases unmatched to any gene: 7. Written as DNA, the CDR3 is TGTGCCAGCAGCTTAGGGTCGCTAGCGGAACAAGAGACCCAGTACTTC. This sequence encodes CASSLGSLAEQETQYF.

J is TRBJ1-5 and V is TRBV19; D is uncertain. The V end was cut by 7 bases, the J end by 2 bases, with 12 bases between. This CDR3 contains 14 residues. Per the germline V gene, CDR1 is LNHDA and CDR2 is SQIVND (reference sequence). The CDR3 DNA is TGTGCCAGTAATTATTGGGGAGGCAATCAGCCCCAGCATTTT. This translates into CASNYWGGNQPQHF.

This rearrangement joins TRBV4-2 to TRBJ1-2; D not resolved. The CDR3 covers 15 residues. Trimming stripped 0 bases from V and 4 bases from J, with 12 bases between. Germline CDR1 reads LGHNA; CDR2 reads YNFKEQ. CDR3 region: CASSQDVGPSYGYTF. The CDR3 DNA reads TGTGCCAGCAGCCAAGATGTTGGACCCTCCTATGGCTACACCTTC.

The chain combines TRBV19 with TRBJ1-1, with D perhaps matching TRBD1 (6 bases). Germline V lookup: CDR1 LNHDA, CDR2 SQIVND (reference sequence). The CDR3 totals 14 residues. Trimming shortened V by 4 bases and J by 4 bases, and 13 bases separated the two germline ends. The CDR3, as DNA: TGTGCCAGTAGTACGTGGGGGCAGGGCACTGAAGCTTTCTTT. Amino acids: CASSTWGQGTEAFF.

The chain combines TRBV25-1 with TRBJ2-3; 7 nucleotides match TRBD2. The V and J ends lost 7 bases and 0 bases, in that order; junction bases with no gene match: 7. This CDR3 region has 15 residues. CDR1 is MGHDK, CDR2 SYGVNS, per germline. The CDR3 DNA reads TGTGCCAGCACATCACTAGCGTCAAGCACAGATACGCAGTATTTT. Protein: CASTSLASSTDTQYF.

This chain connects TRBV29-1 to TRBJ2-5; 10 nucleotides agree with TRBD1. With V trimmed by 7 bases and J by 4 bases, 3 bases remained unmatched. The CDR3 consists of 12 residues. Germline CDR1 SQVTM, CDR2 ANQGSEA. Written as DNA, the CDR3 is TGCAGCGAACGGACAGGGGGAGAGACCCAGTACTTC. Its protein product is CSERTGGETQYF.

The chain carries TRBV6-9 and TRBJ2-1, with 9 bases identical to TRBD1. Germline trimming cut 8 bases from V and 4 bases from J; bases unmatched to any gene: 6. The CDR3 length is 14 residues. Germline CDR1 is MNHGY and CDR2 is SVAAGI. In nucleotides, the CDR3 is TGTGCCAGCGGGGGGACAGGGACTTACAATGAGCAGTTCTTC. Translation: CASGGTGTYNEQFF.

The chain links TRBV4-1 to TRBJ1-3; D remains unclear. Trimming removed 4 bases at V and 0 bases at J, with 7 bases between. The length of the CDR3 is 14 residues. Germline V gives CDR1 MGHRA, CDR2 YSYEKL. DNA of the CDR3: TGCGCCAGCAGCCCTAGCCTCTCTGGAAACACCATATATTTT. Its protein is CASSPSLSGNTIYF.